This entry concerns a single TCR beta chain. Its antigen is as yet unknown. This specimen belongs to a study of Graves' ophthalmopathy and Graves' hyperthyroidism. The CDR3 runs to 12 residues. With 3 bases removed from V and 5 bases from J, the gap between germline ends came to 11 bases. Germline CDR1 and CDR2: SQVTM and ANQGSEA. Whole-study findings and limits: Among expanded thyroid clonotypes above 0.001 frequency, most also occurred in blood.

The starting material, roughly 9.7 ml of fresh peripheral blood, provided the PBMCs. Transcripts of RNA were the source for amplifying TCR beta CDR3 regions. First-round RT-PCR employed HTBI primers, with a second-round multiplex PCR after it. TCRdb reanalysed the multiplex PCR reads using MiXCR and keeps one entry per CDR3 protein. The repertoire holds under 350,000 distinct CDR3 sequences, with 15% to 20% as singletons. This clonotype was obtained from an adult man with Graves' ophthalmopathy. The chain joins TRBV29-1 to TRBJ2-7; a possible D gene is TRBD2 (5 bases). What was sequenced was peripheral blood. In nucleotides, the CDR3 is TGCAGCGTTGATGAGGGTGCGGACGAGCAGTACTTC. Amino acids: CSVDEGADEQYF.